A selection of T cell receptor beta chains follows, all from one sample in a study of blood T cell repertoires in COVID-19. The assay was immunoSEQ multiplex PCR, and TCRdb's table has in-frame clones only and misses some. The sample records over 150,000 clones, around 84% being singletons. The sample comprised peripheral blood. The receptors derive from a man aged 50-60 years with active or convalescent COVID-19. Both conserved end residues are part of each CDR3. The D gene is left open where the match is weak. Clone size is not always given. Where it is, it says once, few, many or a class for expanded clones.

D: NA; size: NA; J: TRBJ1-6; V: TRBV4-3; DNA: TGCGCCAGCAGCCGAGAGGGAGGGGGATCCTATAATTCACCCCTCCACTTT; CDR3: CASSREGGGSYNSPLHF
D: NA; size: NA; J: TRBJ1-1; V: TRBV4-3; DNA: TGCGCCAGCAGCCAAGATGAGGCCATGAACACTGAAGCTTTCTTT; CDR3: CASSQDEAMNTEAFF
D: NA; size: NA; J: TRBJ1-5; V: TRBV6-5; DNA: TGTGCCAGCAGTTACTCGATCGGTCGGTTAAATCAGCCCCAGCATTTT; CDR3: CASSYSIGRLNQPQHF
D: NA; size: NA; J: TRBJ1-5; V: TRBV9; DNA: TGTGCCAGCAGCGTACCCTTCAGTCCGTATAGCAATCAGCCCCAGCATTTT; CDR3: CASSVPFSPYSNQPQHF
D: TRBD1; size: NA; J: TRBJ2-1; V: TRBV19; DNA: TGTGCCAGTAGGAAACAGGGGGCGTCCTTCGATGGTGAGCAGTTCTTC; CDR3: CASRKQGASFDGEQFF
D: NA; size: NA; J: TRBJ1-4; V: TRBV28; DNA: TGTGCCAGCAGTTCAGGGTTTTCGACTAATGAAAAACTGTTTTTT; CDR3: CASSSGFSTNEKLFF
D: NA; size: once; J: TRBJ2-5; V: TRBV15; DNA: TGTGCCACCAGCAGAGCATACCAAGAGACCCAGTACTTC; CDR3: CATSRAYQETQYF
D: NA; size: NA; J: TRBJ2-7; V: TRBV19; DNA: TGTGCCAGTAGTATCAGGAACGAGCAGTACTTC; CDR3: CASSIRNEQYF
D: NA; size: NA; J: TRBJ1-2; V: TRBV16; DNA: TGTGCCAGCAGCCAATCAACTCAGGGTATAGACTATGGCTACACCTTC; CDR3: CASSQSTQGIDYGYTF
D: NA; size: NA; J: TRBJ1-1; V: TRBV13; DNA: TGTGCCAGCAGCTTAGGGGTAGCCCCTAGGGAAGCTTTCTTT; CDR3: CASSLGVAPREAFF
D: TRBD1; size: NA; J: TRBJ1-1; V: TRBV6-5; DNA: TGTGCCAGCAGCGCAGACAGGGGATCTGAAGCTTTCTTT; CDR3: CASSADRGSEAFF
D: NA; size: once; J: TRBJ2-3; V: TRBV5-1; DNA: TGCGCCAGCAGCATATCAGGGTCAGATACGCAGTATTTT; CDR3: CASSISGSDTQYF
D: TRBD1; size: NA; J: TRBJ1-5; V: TRBV5-8; DNA: TGTGCCAGCAGCTGGACGGAGGGGACAGGCTCTGATCAGCCCCAGCATTTT; CDR3: CASSWTEGTGSDQPQHF
D: NA; size: NA; J: TRBJ1-3; V: TRBV9; DNA: TGTGCCAGCACAGACTCTGGAAACACCATATATTTT; CDR3: CASTDSGNTIYF
D: TRBD2; size: few; J: TRBJ2-7; V: TRBV14; DNA: TGTGCCAGCAGCCCTCGGACTAGCGGGCGGTACGAGCAGTACTTC; CDR3: CASSPRTSGRYEQYF
D: NA; size: NA; J: TRBJ2-2; V: TRBV3-1/TRBV3-2; DNA: TGTGCCAGCAGCCAAGGTTATAGGGGTACAACCGGGGAGCTGTTTTTT; CDR3: CASSQGYRGTTGELFF
D: NA; size: NA; J: TRBJ2-3; V: TRBV28; DNA: TGTGCCAGCAGTTCTGAGGATAGGTATTTT; CDR3: CASSSEDRYF
D: TRBD2; size: NA; J: TRBJ2-3; V: TRBV9; DNA: TGTGCCAGCAGCGTCCGTTTAGCGGGGGATACGCAGTATTTT; CDR3: CASSVRLAGDTQYF
D: TRBD1; size: NA; J: TRBJ1-5; V: TRBV2; DNA: TGTGCCAGCAGTCTAGACAGGGGAGGGAATCAGCCCCAGCATTTT; CDR3: CASSLDRGGNQPQHF
D: NA; size: NA; J: TRBJ2-3; V: TRBV7-3; DNA: TGTGCCAGCAGCAAGTCAGGTGCGCCTACTCACACAGATACGCAGTATTTT; CDR3: CASSKSGAPTHTDTQYF
D: NA; size: NA; J: TRBJ1-1; V: TRBV7-2; DNA: TGTGCCAGCAGAAAACAGGGTGGCACTGAAGCTTTCTTT; CDR3: CASRKQGGTEAFF
D: TRBD2; size: NA; J: TRBJ2-5; V: TRBV6-1; DNA: TGTGCCAGCAGTGAGTCTAGCGGTAGGGAGACCCAGTACTTC; CDR3: CASSESSGRETQYF
D: NA; size: NA; J: TRBJ1-1; V: TRBV7-8; DNA: TGTGCCAGCAGCTTAGCGCCGGGGAACACTGAAGCTTTCTTT; CDR3: CASSLAPGNTEAFF
D: TRBD2; size: NA; J: TRBJ2-3; V: TRBV4-3; DNA: TGCGCCAGCAGCCAGCAATATAGTCTCTCGGTACTAGCGGCGCCGGATACGCAGTATTTT; CDR3: CASSQQYSLSVLAAPDTQYF
D: TRBD1; size: NA; J: TRBJ1-1; V: TRBV10-3; DNA: TGTGCCAGCGGGACAGGGGATATGAACACTGAAGCTTTCTTT; CDR3: CASGTGDMNTEAFF